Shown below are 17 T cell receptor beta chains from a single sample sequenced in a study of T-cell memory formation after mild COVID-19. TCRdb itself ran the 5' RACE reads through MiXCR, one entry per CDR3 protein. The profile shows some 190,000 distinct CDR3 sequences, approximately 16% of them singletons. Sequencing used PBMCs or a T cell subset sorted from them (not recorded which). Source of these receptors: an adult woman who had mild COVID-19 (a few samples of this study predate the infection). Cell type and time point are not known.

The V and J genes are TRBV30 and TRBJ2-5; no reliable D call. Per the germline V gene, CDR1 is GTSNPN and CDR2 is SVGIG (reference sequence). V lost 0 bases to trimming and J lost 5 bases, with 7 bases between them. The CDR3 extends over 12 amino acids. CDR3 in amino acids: CAWSVLLETQYF. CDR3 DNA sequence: TGTGCCTGGAGTGTGTTGTTGGAGACCCAGTACTTC.

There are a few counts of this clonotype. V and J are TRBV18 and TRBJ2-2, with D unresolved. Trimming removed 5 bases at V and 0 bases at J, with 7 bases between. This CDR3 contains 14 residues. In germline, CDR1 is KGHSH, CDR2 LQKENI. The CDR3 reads CASSRTTNTGELFF. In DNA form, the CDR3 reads TGTGCCAGCTCAAGGACGACGAACACCGGGGAGCTGTTTTTT.

CDR3 protein: CASSETTGVRVQFF. The DNA of the CDR3 is TGCGCCAGCAGCGAAACCACAGGGGTTCGAGTGCAGTTCTTC. The chain recombines TRBV5-1 with TRBJ2-1; the match to TRBD1 covers 7 bases. Germline V gene lookup returns CDR1 SGHRS and CDR2 YFSETQ. The CDR3 consists of 14 residues. V trimming: 4 bases; J trimming: 12 bases; junction bases outside the gene matches: 13.

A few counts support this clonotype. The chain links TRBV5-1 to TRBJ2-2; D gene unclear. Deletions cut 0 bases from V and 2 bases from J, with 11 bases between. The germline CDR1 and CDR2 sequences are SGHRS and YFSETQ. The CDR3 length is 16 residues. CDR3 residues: CASSLEGQQNTGELFF. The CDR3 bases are TGCGCCAGCAGCTTGGAAGGGCAGCAAAACACCGGGGAGCTGTTTTTT.

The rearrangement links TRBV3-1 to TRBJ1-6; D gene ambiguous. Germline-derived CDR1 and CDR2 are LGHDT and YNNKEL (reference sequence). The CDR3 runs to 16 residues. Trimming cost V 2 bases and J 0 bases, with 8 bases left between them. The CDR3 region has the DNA TGTGCCAGCAGCCAATCATCCGGCTCCTATAATTCACCCCTCCACTTT. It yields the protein CASSQSSGSYNSPLHF.

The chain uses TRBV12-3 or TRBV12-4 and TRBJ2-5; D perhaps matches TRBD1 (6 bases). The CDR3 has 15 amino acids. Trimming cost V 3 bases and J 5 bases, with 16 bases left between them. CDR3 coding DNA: TGTGCCAGCAGTTTCCGGAGTCAGGGGATCGAGACCCAGTACTTC. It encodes CASSFRSQGIETQYF.

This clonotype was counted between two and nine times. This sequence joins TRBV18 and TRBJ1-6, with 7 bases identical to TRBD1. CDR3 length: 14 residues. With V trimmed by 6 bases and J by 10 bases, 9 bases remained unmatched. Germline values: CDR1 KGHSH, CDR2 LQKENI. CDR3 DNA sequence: TGTGCCAGCTCCCAGAGACAGGGTGGCTCACCCCTCCACTTT. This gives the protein CASSQRQGGSPLHF.

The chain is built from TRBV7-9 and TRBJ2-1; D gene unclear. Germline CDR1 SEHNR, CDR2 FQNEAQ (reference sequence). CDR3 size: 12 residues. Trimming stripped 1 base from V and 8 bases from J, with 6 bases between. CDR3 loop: CASSLGSYEQFF. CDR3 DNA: TGTGCCAGCAGCTTAGGGAGCTATGAGCAGTTCTTC.

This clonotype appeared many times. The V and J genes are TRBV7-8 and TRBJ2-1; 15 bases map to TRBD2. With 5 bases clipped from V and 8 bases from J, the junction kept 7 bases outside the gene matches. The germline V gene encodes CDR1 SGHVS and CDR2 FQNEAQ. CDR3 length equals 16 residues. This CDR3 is CASSPRTSGRGDEQFF. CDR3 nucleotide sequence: TGTGCCAGCAGCCCCAGGACTAGCGGGAGGGGAGATGAGCAGTTCTTC.

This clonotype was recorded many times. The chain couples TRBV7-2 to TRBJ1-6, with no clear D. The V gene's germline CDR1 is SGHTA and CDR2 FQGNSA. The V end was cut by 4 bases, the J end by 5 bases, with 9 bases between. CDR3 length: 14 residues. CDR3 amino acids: CASSWGTNNSPLHF. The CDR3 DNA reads TGTGCCAGCAGCTGGGGTACAAATAATTCACCCCTCCACTTT. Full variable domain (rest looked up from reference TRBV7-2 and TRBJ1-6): GAGVSQSPSNKVTEKGKDVELRCDPISGHTALYWYRQSLGQGLEFLIYFQGNSAPDKSGLPSDRFSAERTGGSVSTLTIQRTQQEDSAVYLCASSWGTNNSPLHFGNGTRLTVT.

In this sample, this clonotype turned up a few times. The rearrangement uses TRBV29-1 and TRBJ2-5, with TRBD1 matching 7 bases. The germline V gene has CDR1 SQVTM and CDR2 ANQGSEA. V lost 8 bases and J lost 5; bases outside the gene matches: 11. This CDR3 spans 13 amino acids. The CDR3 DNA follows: TGCAGCACAAACAGGGGTCCGTGGGAGACCCAGTACTTC. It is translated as CSTNRGPWETQYF.

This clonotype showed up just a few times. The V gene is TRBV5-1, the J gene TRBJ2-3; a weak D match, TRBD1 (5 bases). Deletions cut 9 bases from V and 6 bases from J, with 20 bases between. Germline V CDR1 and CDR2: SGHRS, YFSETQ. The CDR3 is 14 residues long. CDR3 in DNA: TGCGCCACCCAGCCTGGGGCCCTCTCGGATACGCAGTATTTT. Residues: CATQPGALSDTQYF.

CDR3 bases: TGTGCCAGCAGTGAAGGGGGCGGGCCTGAAGCTTTCTTT. This gives the protein CASSEGGGPEAFF. This chain uses TRBV28 with TRBJ1-1, with TRBD1 identical over 7 bases. CDR1 MDHEN and CDR2 SYDVKM come from the germline V gene. CDR3 length: 13 residues. Unmatched junction bases numbered 6, after V lost 5 bases and J lost 6 bases.

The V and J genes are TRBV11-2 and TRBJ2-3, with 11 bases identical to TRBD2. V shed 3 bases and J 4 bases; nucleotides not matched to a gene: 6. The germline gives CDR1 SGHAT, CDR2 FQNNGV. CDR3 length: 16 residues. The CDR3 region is CASSLVQLAGADTQYF. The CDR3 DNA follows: TGTGCCAGCAGCTTGGTTCAACTAGCGGGGGCAGATACGCAGTATTTT.

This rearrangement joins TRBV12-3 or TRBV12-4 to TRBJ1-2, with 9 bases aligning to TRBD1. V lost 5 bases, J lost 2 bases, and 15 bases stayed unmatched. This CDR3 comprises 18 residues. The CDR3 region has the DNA TGTGCCAGCAGTCCCCGATTAGTCGACAGGGGGTTAAACTATGGCTACACCTTC. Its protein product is CASSPRLVDRGLNYGYTF.

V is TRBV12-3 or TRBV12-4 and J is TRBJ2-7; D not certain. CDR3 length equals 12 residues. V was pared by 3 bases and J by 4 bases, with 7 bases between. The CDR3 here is CASSFHRYEQYF. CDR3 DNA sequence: TGTGCCAGCAGTTTTCATAGGTACGAGCAGTACTTC.

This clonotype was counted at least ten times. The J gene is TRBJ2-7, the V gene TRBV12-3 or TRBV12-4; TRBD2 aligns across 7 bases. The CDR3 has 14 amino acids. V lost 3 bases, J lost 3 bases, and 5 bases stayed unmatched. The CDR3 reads CASSFGGRGYEQYF. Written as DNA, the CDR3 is TGTGCCAGCAGTTTTGGAGGGAGGGGCTACGAGCAGTACTTC.